This entry features one T cell receptor (beta chain) sequence. These data belong to a study of blood T cell repertoires in COVID-19. The repertoire was sequenced with immunoSEQ multiplex PCR; TCRdb's copy has only in-frame clones and lacks some. Among about 250,000 clones listed, 80% to 85% were seen once. CDR3 length: 15 residues. Germline V gives CDR1 SGHRS, CDR2 YFSETQ. Trimming removed 4 bases from V and 4 bases from J, with 17 bases in between. The sequence was collected from a man aged 50 to 59 with active or convalescent COVID-19. The sequenced sample was peripheral blood. The rearrangement joins TRBV5-1 to TRBJ1-1; D remains ambiguous. The CDR3, as DNA: TGCGCCAGCAGCGTGGCGGGGTGGGGAGGCACTGAAGCTTTCTTT. Protein product: CASSVAGWGGTEAFF.